These 5 T cell receptor beta chains share one sample of origin, sequenced in a study of HIV-infected patients and healthy controls. No cell fractionation was done, so the repertoire covers all unsorted peripheral blood T cells. cDNA was made from 500 ng RNA using alpha and beta constant primers. Alpha and beta chain libraries were made separately by chain-specific third strand synthesis with multiplexing indices. A single record per CDR3 protein comes from TCRdb applying MiXCR to the 5' RACE reads. The table lists more than 8,000 distinct CDR3 sequences, just over 8% of them singletons, with 5.5% to 7.5% in the top ten. The sample was blood. Receptors were obtained from an adult in good health.

This clonotype has a count of ten or more. This chain connects TRBV24-1 to TRBJ2-2, with D perhaps matching TRBD1 (6 bases). V shed 10 bases and J shed 8 bases, with 19 bases lying between them. This CDR3 has 14 residues. Germline loops: CDR1 KGHDR, CDR2 SFDVKD. As DNA, the CDR3 is TGTGCCACTGGTGACAGGCCCGTGATGGGGGAGCTGTTTTTT. The encoded protein is CATGDRPVMGELFF.

This clonotype is labeled medium-sized. This chain connects TRBV19 to TRBJ2-2; the match to TRBD2 covers 12 bases. Per the germline V gene, CDR1 is LNHDA and CDR2 is SQIVND (reference sequence). There are 15 residues in the CDR3. V gave up 6 bases and J gave up 6 bases; unmatched junction bases: 5. The CDR3 nucleotides read TGTGCCAGTAGACCTAGCGGGGGGGCTTCCGGGGAGCTGTTTTTT. Protein: CASRPSGGASGELFF.

In this sample, this clonotype is medium-sized. For the CDR3, the DNA is TGCGCCAGCAGCAGGACTAGCGGGCACTACGAGCAGTACTTC. Its translation is CASSRTSGHYEQYF. The V call is TRBV5-1, the J call TRBJ2-7; 11 bases align to TRBD2. The germline CDR1 and CDR2 sequences are SGHRS and YFSETQ. Germline trimming cut 4 bases from V and 3 bases from J; bases unmatched to any gene: 3. This CDR3 spans 14 amino acids.

This clonotype appeared many times. This chain connects TRBV4-1 to TRBJ2-7; 10 bases are a match to TRBD1. V was clipped by 8 bases and J by 5 bases; unmatched bases: 9. Germline V gene data show CDR1 as MGHRA and CDR2 as YSYEKL. The CDR3 spans 14 residues. The CDR3 sequence is CASSHRDRGDEQYF. The CDR3 bases are TGCGCCAGCTCGCACCGGGACAGGGGTGACGAGCAGTACTTC.

Judged by abundance, this clonotype is medium-sized. V and J are TRBV5-1 and TRBJ2-5; the match to TRBD1 covers 10 bases. Germline CDR1 reads SGHRS; CDR2 reads YFSETQ. This CDR3 comprises 12 residues. J lost 5 bases, V lost 5 bases, and 0 bases had no gene match. CDR3 residues: CASRTGGETQYF. The CDR3 bases are TGCGCCAGCAGGACAGGGGGCGAGACCCAGTACTTC.